The entry below gives a single T cell receptor (beta chain) sequence along with its context. The antigen it binds to is not known. Nothing much larger sits one base from this clone, and base qualities are not available. Libraries were built with 5' RACE. Sequencing was performed on an Illumina HiSeq 2500. A second PCR of roughly 7 to 11 cycles was performed with a sample-barcoded 5' primer and a J-beta primer mix. A unique molecular identifier was introduced onto each TCR beta cDNA molecule by a template-switch 5' adaptor carrying 12 random nucleotides. Each sample yielded at least 3 million CDR3-containing paired-end reads. All of the RNA was converted into first-strand cDNA using the Mint cDNA synthesis kit, with a TRBC-specific oligonucleotide serving as the primer. Following uracil-DNA glycosylase treatment, a first 18-cycle PCR with universal primers M1SS and BC2_uni_R was performed on all cDNA. As for how the authors treated the data: For normalization, 1 million high-quality reads, each with a distinct molecular identifier, were randomly selected from each sample. Reads sharing molecular identifiers were discarded rather than binned into consensus sequences. MiTCR, set to a Q25 quality threshold and the strictest error-elimination algorithm, was used for CDR3 identification, clonotype clustering and error correction. A nonparametric unseen species model with Euler transformation was used to estimate a lower bound on total TCR beta diversity. TCRdb trimmed the raw reads at Q25, called clones with MiXCR and kept productive beta chains. Identical CDR3 protein sequences are pooled into one entry, listed with their most common genes and DNA. The authors' filters were not applied to this entry. Here the sample has fewer than 950,000 distinct CDR3 sequences; around 36% occur a single time. In total, the top ten clones hold 10% to 15% of the sample.

The record originates from a study of blood T cells in healthy people across ages (dated by TCRdb to 2014 to 2015). Some background on the complete study: Template switching captured roughly one uniquely barcoded TCR beta cDNA molecule per two T cells in model experiments. Age-related changes in TCR beta repertoire diversity were measured in the study by deep sequencing normalized with unique cDNA molecular identifiers. Four age groups were formed from the donors: young (average approximately 16 years), middle-aged (approximately 39), aged (roughly 59) and long-lived (around 80). To avoid experimental bias, donors of different ages were spread randomly across the sequencing lanes. The study analyzed two additional independent replicas of 1 million unique cDNA reads from the same blood draw for two donors, one aged 18 to 30 and one aged 80 or older. What the work shows at the level of the full study, not this receptor alone: Observed TCR beta diversity per million T cells fell roughly linearly with age, and a significant reduction was already apparent by age roughly 40. Because donor CMV infection status was unknown, age-related changes in expanded clonotypes were potentially confounded. Bulk unsorted PBMC profiling prevented conclusive comparison of naive and antigen-experienced compartments. Compared with the aged group, more naive CD4+ T cells, fewer expanded clones and increased TCR diversity were shown by the long-lived group, suggesting age selection. Observed TCR beta diversity correlated strongly with the percentage of naive T cells measured by flow cytometry. Total diversity estimates from one million sequenced T cells were considered lower bounds and underestimates.

The 35 to 40 donors, aged roughly 6 to 100 years, were systemically healthy Caucasian individuals from Russia. About 9.6 milliliters of peripheral blood were collected from each donor into EDTA-treated Vacutainer tubes. Ficoll-Paque density-gradient centrifugation was used to isolate PBMCs, with at least 6.5 million per sample. Trizol reagent was used to extract total RNA from the PBMCs, yielding at least 6 micrograms per sample. For every donor, flow cytometry on a PBMC aliquot measured the percentage of naive CD45RAhigh/CD27high T cells. CDR1 and CDR2, looked up from the germline V gene (reference sequence), are LGHDT and YNNKEL. The CDR3 covers 15 residues, taking in both the cysteine and the phenylalanine. The only DNA kept is the CDR3, 45 bases in frame from the first base. V and J lose 1 base and 2 bases, and a span of 11 bases separates them.

This sequence was found in a man between 18 and 29 years old in good health. The rearranged chain carries TRBV3-1 and TRBJ1-2, with no D gene named confidently. Sequencing input: blood. For the CDR3, the sequence is CASSQGSATNYGYTF. At the DNA level, the sequence is TGTGCCAGCAGCCAAGGGTCGGCAACCAACTATGGCTACACCTTC.